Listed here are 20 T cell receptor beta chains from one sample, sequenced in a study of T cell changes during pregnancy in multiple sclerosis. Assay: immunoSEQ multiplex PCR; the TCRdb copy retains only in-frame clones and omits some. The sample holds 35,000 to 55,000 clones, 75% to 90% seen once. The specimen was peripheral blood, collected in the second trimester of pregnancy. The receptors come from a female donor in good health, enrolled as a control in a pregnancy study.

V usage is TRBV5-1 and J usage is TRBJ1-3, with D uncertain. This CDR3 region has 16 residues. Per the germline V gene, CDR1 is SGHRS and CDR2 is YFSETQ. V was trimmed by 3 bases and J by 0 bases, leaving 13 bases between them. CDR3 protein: CASSSHGLTSGNTIYF. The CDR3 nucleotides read TGCGCCAGCAGCTCTCATGGACTTACCTCTGGAAACACCATATATTTT.

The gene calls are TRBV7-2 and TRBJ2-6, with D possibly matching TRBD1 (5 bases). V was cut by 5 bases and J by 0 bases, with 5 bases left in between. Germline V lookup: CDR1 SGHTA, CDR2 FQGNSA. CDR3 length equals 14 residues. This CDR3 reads CASSDSSGANVLTF. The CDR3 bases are TGTGCCAGCAGCGACAGCTCTGGGGCCAACGTCCTGACTTTC.

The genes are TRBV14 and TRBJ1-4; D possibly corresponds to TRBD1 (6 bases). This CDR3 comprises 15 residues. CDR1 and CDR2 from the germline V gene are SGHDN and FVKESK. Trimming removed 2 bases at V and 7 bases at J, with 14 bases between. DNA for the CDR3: TGTGCCAGCAGCCAATATATACAGGGAAGTGAAAAACTGTTTTTT. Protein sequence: CASSQYIQGSEKLFF.

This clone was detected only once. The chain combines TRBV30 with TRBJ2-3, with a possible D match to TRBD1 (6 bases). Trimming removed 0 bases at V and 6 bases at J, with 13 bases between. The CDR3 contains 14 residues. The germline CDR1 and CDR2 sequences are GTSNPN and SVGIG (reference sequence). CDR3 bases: TGTGCCTGGAGTGTACAAGGGGGTGGGGATACGCAGTATTTT. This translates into CAWSVQGGGDTQYF. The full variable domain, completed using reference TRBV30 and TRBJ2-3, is SQTIHQWPATLVQPVGSPLSLECTVEGTSNPNLYWYRQAAGRGLQLLFYSVGIGQISSEVPQNLSASRPQDRQFILSSKKLLLSDSGFYLCAWSVQGGGDTQYFGPGTRLTVL.

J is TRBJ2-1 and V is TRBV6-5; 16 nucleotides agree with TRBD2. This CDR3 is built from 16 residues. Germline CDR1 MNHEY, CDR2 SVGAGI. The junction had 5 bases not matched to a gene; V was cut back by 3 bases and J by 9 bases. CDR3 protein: CASSYGTSGRAGEQFF. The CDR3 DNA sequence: TGTGCCAGCAGTTATGGGACTAGCGGGAGGGCCGGTGAGCAGTTCTTC.

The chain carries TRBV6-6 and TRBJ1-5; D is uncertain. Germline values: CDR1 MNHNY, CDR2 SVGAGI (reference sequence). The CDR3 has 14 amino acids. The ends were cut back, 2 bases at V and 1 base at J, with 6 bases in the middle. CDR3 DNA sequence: TGTGCCAGCAGTTACGTAGAAAGCAATCAGCCCCAGCATTTT. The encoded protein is CASSYVESNQPQHF.

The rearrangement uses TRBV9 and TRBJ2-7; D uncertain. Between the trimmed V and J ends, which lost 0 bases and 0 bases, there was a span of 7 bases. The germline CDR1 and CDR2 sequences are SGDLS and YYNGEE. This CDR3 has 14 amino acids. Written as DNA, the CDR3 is TGTGCCAGCAGCGTAGAAGTCAGCTCCTACGAGCAGTACTTC. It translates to CASSVEVSSYEQYF.

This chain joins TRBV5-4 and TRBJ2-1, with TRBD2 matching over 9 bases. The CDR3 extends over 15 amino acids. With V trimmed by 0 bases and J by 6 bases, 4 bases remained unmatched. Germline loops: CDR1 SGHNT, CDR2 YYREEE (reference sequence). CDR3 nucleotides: TGTGCCAGCAGCTTGGAAGCGGGGGGTCTCAATGAGCAGTTCTTC. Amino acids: CASSLEAGGLNEQFF.

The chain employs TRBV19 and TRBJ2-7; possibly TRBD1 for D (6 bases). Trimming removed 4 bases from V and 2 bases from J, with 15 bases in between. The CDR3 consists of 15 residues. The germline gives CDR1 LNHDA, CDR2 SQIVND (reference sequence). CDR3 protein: CASSTQTGSAYEQYF. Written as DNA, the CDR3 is TGTGCCAGTAGTACCCAGACAGGAAGCGCCTACGAGCAGTACTTC.

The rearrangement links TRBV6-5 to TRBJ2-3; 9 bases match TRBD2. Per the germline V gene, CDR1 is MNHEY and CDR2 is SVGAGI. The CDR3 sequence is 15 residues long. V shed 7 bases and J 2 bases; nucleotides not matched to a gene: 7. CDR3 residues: CASTSLGLATDTQYF. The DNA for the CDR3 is TGTGCCAGCACCAGCCTGGGACTAGCCACAGATACGCAGTATTTT.

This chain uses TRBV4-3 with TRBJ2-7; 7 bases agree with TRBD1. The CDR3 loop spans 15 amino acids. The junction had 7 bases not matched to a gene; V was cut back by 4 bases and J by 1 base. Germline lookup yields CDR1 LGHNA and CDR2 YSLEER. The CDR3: CASSLGQGDSYEQYF. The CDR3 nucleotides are TGCGCCAGCAGCCTCGGGCAGGGGGATTCCTACGAGCAGTACTTC.

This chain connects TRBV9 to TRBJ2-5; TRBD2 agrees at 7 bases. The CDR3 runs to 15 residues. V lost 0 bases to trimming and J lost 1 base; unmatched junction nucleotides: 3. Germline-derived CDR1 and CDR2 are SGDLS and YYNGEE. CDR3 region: CASSVAGGFQETQYF. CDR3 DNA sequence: TGTGCCAGCAGCGTAGCGGGGGGTTTCCAAGAGACCCAGTACTTC.

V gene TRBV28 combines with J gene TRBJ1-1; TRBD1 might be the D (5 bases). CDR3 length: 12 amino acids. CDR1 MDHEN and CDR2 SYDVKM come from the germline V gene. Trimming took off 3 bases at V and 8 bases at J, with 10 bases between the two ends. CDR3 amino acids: CASSFFGAEAFF. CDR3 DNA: TGTGCCAGCAGTTTTTTTGGGGCGGAAGCTTTCTTT.

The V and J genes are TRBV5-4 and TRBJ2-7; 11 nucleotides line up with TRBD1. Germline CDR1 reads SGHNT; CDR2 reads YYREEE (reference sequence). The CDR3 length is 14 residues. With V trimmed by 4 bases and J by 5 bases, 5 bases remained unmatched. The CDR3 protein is CASSPEGQGDEQYF. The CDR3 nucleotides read TGTGCCAGCAGCCCCGAGGGACAGGGGGACGAGCAGTACTTC.

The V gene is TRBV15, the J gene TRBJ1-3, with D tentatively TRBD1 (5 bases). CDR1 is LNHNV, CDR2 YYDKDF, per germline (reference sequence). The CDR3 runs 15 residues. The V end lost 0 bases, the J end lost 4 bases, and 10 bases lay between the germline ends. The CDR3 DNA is TGTGCCACCAGCAGAGATGCAGGGCCAGGAAACACCATATATTTT. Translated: CATSRDAGPGNTIYF.

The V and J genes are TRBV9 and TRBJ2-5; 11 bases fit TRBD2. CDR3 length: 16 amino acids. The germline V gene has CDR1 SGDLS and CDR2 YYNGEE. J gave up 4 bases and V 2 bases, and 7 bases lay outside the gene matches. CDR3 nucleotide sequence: TGTGCCAGCAGCGTCCCCCAAACTAGCGGGAGAGAGACCCAGTACTTC. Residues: CASSVPQTSGRETQYF.

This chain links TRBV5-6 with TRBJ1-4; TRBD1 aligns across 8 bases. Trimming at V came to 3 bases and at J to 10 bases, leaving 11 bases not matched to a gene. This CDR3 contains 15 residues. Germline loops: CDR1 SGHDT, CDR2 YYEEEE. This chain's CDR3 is CASSSSKQGGVKLFF. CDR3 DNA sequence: TGTGCCAGCAGCTCCTCTAAACAGGGGGGGGTAAAACTGTTTTTT. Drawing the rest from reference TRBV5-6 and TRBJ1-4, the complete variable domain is DAGVTQSPTHLIKTRGQQVTLRCSPKSGHDTVSWYQQALGQGPQFIFQYYEEEERQRGNFPDRFSGHQFPNYSSELNVNALLLGDSALYLCASSSSKQGGVKLFFGSGTQLSVL.

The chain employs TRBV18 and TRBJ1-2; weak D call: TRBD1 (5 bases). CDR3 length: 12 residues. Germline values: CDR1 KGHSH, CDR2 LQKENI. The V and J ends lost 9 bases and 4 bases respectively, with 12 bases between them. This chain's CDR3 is CARPGGSYGYTF. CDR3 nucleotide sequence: TGTGCCAGGCCCGGGGGGTCCTATGGCTACACCTTC.

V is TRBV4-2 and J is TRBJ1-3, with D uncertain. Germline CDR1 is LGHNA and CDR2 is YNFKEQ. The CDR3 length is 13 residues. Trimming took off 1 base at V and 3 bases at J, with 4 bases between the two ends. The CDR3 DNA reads TGTGCCAGCAGCCAAGTCGGTGGAAACACCATATATTTT. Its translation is CASSQVGGNTIYF.

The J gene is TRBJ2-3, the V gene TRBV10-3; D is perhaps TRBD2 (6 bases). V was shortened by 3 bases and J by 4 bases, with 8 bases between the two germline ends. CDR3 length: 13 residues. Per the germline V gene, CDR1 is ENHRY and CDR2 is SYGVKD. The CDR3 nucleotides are TGTGCCATCAGTGACGGGAGTCCAGATACGCAGTATTTT. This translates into CAISDGSPDTQYF.